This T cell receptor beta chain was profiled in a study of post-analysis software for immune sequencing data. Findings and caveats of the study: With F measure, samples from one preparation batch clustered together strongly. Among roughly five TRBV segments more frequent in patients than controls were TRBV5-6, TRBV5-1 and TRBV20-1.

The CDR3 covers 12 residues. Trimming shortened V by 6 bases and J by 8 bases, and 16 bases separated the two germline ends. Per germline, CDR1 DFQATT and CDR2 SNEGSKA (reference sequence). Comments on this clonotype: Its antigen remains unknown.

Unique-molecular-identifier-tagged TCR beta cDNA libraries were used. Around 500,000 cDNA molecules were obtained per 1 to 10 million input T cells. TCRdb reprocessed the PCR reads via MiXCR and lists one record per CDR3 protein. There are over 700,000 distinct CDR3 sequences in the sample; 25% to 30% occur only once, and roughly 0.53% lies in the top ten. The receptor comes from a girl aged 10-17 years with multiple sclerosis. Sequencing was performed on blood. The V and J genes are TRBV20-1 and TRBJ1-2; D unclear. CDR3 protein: CSAPPFVGGYTF. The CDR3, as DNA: TGCAGTGCACCACCTTTTGTGGGGGGCTACACCTTC.